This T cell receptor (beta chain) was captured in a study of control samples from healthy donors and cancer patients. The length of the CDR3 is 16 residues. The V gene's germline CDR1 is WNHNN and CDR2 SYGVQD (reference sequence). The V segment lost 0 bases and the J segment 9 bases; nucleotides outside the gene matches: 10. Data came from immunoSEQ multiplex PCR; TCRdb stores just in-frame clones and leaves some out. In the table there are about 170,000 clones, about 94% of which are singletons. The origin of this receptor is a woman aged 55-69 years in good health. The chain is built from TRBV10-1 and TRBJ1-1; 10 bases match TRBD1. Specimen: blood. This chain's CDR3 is CASSESDPGQGIKAFF. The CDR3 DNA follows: TGCGCCAGCAGTGAGTCTGATCCGGGACAGGGGATCAAAGCTTTCTTT.